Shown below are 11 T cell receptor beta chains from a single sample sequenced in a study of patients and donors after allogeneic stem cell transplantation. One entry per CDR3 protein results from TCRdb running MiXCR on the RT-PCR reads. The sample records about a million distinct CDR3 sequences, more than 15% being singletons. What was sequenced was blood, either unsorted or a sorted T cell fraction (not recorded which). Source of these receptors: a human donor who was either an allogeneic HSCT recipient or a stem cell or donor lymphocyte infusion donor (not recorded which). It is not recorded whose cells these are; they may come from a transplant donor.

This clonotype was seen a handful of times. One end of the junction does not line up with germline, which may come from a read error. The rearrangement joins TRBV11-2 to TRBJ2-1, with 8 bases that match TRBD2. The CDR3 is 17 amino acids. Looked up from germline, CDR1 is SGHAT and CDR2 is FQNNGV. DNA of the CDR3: TGTGCCAGCAGCAAAGGGGGGTGGACTAGCTCCCACAATGAGCAGTTCTTC. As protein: CASSKGGWTSSHNEQFF. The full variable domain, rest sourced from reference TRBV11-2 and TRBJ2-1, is EAGVAQSPRYKIIEKRQSVAFWCNPISGHATLYWYQQILGQGPKLLIQFQNNGVVDDSQLPKDRFSAERLKGVDSTLKIQPAKLEDSAVYLCASSKGGWTSSHNEQFFGPGTRLTVL.

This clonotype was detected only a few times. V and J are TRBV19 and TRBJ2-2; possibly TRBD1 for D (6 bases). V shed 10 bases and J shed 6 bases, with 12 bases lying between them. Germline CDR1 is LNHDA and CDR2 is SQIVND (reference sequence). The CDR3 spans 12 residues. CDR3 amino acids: CATNPGAGELFF. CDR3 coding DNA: TGTGCCACCAACCCAGGGGCCGGGGAGCTGTTTTTT.

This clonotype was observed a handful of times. The CDR3 DNA follows: TGTGCCAGCAGTCCCCAAAGCAGGGGCTATTCACCCCTCCACTTT. Translating it yields CASSPQSRGYSPLHF. The chain joins TRBV27 to TRBJ1-6; weak D call: TRBD1 (6 bases). The CDR3 is 15 amino acids. Trimming stripped 5 bases from V and 8 bases from J, with 16 bases between. Germline loops: CDR1 MNHEY, CDR2 SMNVEV (reference sequence).

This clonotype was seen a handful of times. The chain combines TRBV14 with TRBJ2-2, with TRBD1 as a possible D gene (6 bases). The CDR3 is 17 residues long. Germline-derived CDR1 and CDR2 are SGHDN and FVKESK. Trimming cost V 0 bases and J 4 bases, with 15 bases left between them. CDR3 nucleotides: TGTGCCAGCAGCCAAGATTTAGGGGCAGGGGTCACCGGGGAGCTGTTTTTT. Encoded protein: CASSQDLGAGVTGELFF.

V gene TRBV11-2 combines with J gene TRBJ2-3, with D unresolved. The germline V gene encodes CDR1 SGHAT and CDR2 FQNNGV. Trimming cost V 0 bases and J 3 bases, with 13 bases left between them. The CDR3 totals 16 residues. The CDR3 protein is CASSLDIARSTDTQYF. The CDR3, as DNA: TGTGCCAGCAGCTTAGATATTGCCAGGTCAACAGATACGCAGTATTTT.

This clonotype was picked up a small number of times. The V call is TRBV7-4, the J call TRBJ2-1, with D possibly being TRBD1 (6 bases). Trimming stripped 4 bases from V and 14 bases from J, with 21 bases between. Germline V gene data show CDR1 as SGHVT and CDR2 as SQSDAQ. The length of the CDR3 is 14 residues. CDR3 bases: TGTGCCAGCAGCTACTTCGGGAACAGGGCTTTGGAGTTCTTC. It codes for CASSYFGNRALEFF.

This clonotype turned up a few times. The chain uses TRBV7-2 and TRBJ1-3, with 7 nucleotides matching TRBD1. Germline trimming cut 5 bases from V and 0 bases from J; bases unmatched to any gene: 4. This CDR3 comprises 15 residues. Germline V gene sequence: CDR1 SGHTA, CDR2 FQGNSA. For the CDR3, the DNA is TGTGCCAGCAGCCGACAGGGCAGCTCTGGAAACACCATATATTTT. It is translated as CASSRQGSSGNTIYF.

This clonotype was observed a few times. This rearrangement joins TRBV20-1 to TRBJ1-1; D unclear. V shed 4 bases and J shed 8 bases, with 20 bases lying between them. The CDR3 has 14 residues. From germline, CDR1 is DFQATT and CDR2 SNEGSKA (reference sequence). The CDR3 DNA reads TGCAGTGCTAAACCCTATCGCGGGCTGGCCGAAGCTTTCTTT. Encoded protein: CSAKPYRGLAEAFF.

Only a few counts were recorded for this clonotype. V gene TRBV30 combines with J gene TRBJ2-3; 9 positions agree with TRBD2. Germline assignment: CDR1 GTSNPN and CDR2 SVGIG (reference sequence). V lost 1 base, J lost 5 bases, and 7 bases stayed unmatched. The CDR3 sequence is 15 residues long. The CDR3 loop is CAWSGKGLAGDTQYF. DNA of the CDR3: TGTGCCTGGAGTGGAAAGGGACTAGCTGGAGATACGCAGTATTTT.

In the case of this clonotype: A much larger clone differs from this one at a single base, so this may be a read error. The CDR3 loop reads CTSSLEQGANTEAFF. The CDR3 DNA reads TGCACCAGCAGCTTGGAGCAGGGGGCGAACACTGAAGCTTTCTTT. This rearrangement joins TRBV5-1 to TRBJ1-1; 8 bases fit TRBD1. Germline V gene lookup returns CDR1 SGHRS and CDR2 YFSETQ. This CDR3 is built from 15 residues. The full variable domain, completed using reference TRBV5-1 and TRBJ1-1, is KAGVTQTPRYLIKTRGQQVTLSCSPISGHRSVSWYQQTPGQGLQFLFEYFSETQRNKGNFPGRFSGRQFSNSRSEMNVSTLELGDSALYLCTSSLEQGANTEAFFGQGTRLTVV.

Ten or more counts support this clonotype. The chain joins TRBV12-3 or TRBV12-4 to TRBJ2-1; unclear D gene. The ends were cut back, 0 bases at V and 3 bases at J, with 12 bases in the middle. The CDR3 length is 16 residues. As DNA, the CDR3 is TGTGCCAGCAGTTTAGCGCTCTTCGCCTACTACAATGAGCAGTTCTTC. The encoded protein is CASSLALFAYYNEQFF.